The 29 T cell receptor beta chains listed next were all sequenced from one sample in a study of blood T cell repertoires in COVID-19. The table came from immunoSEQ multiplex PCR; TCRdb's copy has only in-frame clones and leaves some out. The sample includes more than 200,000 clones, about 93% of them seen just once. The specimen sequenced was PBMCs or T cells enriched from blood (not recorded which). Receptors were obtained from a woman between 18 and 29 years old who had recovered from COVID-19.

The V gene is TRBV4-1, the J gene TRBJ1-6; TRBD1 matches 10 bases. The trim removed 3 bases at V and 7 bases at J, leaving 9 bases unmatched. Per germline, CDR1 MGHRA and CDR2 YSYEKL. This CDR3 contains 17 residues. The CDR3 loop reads CASSHYGTGAHNSPLHF. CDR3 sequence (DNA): TGCGCCAGCAGCCATTACGGGACAGGGGCCCACAATTCACCCCTCCACTTT.

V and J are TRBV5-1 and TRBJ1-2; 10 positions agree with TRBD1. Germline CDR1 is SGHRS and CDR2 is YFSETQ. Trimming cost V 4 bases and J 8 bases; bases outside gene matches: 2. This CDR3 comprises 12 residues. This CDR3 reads CASSGTGVGYTF. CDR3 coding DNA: TGCGCCAGCAGCGGGACAGGGGTAGGCTACACCTTC.

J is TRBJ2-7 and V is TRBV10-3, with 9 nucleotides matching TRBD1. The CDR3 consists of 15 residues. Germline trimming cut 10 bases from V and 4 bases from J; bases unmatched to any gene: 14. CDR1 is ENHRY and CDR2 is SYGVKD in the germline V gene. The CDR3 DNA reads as TGTGCCACCCTACGCTCCGGGACAGGGAAATACGAGCAGTACTTC. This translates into CATLRSGTGKYEQYF.

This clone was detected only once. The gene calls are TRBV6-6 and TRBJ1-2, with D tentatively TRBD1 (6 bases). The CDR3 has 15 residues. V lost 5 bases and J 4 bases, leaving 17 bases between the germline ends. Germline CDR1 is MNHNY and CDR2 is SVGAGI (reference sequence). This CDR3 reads CASSHIRQDPYGYTF. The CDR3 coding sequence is TGTGCCAGCAGTCATATACGACAGGACCCCTATGGCTACACCTTC.

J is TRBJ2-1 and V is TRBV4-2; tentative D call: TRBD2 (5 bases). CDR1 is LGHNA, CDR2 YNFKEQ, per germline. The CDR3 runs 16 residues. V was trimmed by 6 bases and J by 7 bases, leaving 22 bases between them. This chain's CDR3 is CASRPPGSPLLNEQFF. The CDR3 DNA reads TGTGCCAGCAGACCTCCGGGGAGCCCCCTTTTGAATGAGCAGTTCTTC.

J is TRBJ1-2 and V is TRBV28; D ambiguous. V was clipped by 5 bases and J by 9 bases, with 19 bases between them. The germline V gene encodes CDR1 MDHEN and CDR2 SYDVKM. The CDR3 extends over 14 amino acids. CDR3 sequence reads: CASSIGRARESYTF. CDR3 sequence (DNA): TGTGCCAGCAGTATAGGGAGAGCACGGGAAAGCTACACCTTC.

CDR3 bases: TGTGCCAGCAGCCCACCCCAGGATATCTATGGCTACACCTTC. Translation gives CASSPPQDIYGYTF. V and J are TRBV28 and TRBJ1-2; D remains unclear. The V gene lost 6 bases and the J gene lost 4 bases, with 15 bases spanning the gap. Germline assignment: CDR1 MDHEN and CDR2 SYDVKM. This CDR3 contains 14 residues.

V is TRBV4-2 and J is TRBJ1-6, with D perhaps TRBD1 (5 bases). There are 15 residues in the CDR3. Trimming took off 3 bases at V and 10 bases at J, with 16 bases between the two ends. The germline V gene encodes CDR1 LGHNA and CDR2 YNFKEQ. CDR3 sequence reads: CASSQGGAQRSPLHF. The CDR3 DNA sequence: TGTGCCAGCAGCCAGGGAGGGGCCCAAAGATCACCCCTCCACTTT.

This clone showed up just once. The CDR3 protein is CAISINRDQAFF. The CDR3 DNA is TGTGCCATCAGTATCAACAGGGACCAAGCTTTCTTT. The chain links TRBV10-3 to TRBJ1-1; a possible D gene is TRBD1 (6 bases). Germline V lookup: CDR1 ENHRY, CDR2 SYGVKD. Trimming stripped 5 bases from V and 9 bases from J, with 13 bases between. The CDR3 loop spans 12 amino acids.

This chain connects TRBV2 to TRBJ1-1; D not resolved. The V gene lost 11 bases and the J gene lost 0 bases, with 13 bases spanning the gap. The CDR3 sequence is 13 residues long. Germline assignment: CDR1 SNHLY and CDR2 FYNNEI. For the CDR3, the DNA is TGTGCCCCCGCGGTCAGATTGAACACTGAAGCTTTCTTT. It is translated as CAPAVRLNTEAFF.

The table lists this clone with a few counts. CDR3 amino acids: CAISARGAPTDTQYF. The CDR3 DNA reads as TGTGCCATCAGTGCCAGGGGGGCTCCCACAGATACGCAGTATTTT. The chain carries TRBV10-3 and TRBJ2-3, with a possible D match to TRBD1 (7 bases). CDR1 is ENHRY, CDR2 SYGVKD, per germline. The CDR3 runs 15 residues. V gave up 4 bases and J gave up 2 bases, with 13 bases separating them.

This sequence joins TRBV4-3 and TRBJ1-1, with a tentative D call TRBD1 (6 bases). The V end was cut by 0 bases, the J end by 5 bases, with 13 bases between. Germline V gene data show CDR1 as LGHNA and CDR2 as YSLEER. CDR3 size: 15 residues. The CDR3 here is CASSQDVAGETEAFF. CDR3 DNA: TGCGCCAGCAGCCAAGATGTGGCAGGGGAGACTGAAGCTTTCTTT.

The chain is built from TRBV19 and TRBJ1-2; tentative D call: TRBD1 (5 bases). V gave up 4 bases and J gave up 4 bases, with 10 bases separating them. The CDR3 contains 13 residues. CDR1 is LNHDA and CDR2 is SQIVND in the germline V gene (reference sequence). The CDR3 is CASSTQGSYGYTF. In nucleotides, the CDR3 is TGTGCCAGTAGTACCCAGGGAAGCTATGGCTACACCTTC.

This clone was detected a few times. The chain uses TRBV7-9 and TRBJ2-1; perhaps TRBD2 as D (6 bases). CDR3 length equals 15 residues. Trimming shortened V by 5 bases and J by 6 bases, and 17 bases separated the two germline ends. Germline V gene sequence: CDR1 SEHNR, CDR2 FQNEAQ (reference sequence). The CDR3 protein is CASSHSRLVFNEQFF. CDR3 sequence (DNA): TGTGCCAGCAGCCATAGTAGACTAGTGTTCAATGAGCAGTTCTTC. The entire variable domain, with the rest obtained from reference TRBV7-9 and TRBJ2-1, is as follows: DTGVSQNPRHKITKRGQNVTFRCDPISEHNRLYWYRQTLGQGPEFLTYFQNEAQLEKSRLLSDRFSAERPKGSFSTLEIQRTEQGDSAMYLCASSHSRLVFNEQFFGPGTRLTVL.

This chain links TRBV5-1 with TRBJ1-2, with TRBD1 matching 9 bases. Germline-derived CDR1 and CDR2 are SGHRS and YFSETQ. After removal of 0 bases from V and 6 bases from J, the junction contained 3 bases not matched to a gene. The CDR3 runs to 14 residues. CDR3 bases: TGCGCCAGCAGCTTGGCGGGACAGGGTCATGGCTACACCTTC. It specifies CASSLAGQGHGYTF.

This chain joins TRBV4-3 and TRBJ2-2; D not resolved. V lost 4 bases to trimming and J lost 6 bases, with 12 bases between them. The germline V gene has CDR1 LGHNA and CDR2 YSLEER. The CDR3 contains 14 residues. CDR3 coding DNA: TGCGCCAGCAGCCCGCCTTTGGCCCCCGGGGAGCTGTTTTTT. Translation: CASSPPLAPGELFF.

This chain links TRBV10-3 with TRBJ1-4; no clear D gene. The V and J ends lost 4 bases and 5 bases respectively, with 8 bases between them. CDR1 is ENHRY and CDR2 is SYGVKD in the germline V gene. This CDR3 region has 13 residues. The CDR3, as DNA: TGTGCCATCAGTGGAGAGAGGAATGAAAAACTGTTTTTT. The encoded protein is CAISGERNEKLFF.

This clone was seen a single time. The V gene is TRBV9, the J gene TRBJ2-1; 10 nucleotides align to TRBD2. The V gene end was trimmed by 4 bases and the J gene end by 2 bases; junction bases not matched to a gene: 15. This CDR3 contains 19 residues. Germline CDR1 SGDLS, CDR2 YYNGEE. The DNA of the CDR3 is TGTGCCAGCAGCCTTCGTATACCTAGCGGGAGTTTCCCCTACAATGAGCAGTTCTTC. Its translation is CASSLRIPSGSFPYNEQFF.

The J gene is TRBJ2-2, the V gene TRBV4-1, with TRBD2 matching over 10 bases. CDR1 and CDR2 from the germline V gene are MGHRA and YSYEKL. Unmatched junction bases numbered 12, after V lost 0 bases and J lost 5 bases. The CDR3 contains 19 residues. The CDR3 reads CASSQESGRGPAGTGELFF. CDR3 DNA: TGCGCCAGCAGCCAAGAGAGCGGGAGGGGACCGGCGGGGACCGGGGAGCTGTTTTTT.

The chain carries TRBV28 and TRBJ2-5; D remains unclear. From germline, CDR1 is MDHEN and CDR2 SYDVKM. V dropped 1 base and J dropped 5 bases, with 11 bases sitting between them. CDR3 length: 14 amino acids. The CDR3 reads CASSLSSLRETQYF. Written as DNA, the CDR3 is TGTGCCAGCAGTTTATCGTCGTTACGGGAGACCCAGTACTTC.

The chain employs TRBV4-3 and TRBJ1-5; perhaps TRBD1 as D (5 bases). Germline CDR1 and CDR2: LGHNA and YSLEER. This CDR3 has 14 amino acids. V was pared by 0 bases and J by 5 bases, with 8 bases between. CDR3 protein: CASSQETGDQPQHF. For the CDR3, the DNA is TGCGCCAGCAGCCAAGAAACGGGGGATCAGCCCCAGCATTTT.

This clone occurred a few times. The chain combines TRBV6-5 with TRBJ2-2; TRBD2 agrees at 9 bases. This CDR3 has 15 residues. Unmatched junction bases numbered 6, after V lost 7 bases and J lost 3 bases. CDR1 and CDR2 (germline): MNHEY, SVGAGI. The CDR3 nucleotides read TGTGCCAGCAAATTAAGCGGGGGGCACACCGGGGAGCTGTTTTTT. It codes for CASKLSGGHTGELFF.

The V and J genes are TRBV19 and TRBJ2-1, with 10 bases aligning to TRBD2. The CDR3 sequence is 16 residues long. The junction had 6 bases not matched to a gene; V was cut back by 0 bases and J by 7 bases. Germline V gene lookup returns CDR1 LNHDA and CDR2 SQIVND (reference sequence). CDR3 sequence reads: CASSIESGRAGNEQFF. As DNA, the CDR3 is TGTGCCAGTAGTATAGAAAGCGGGAGGGCCGGGAATGAGCAGTTCTTC.

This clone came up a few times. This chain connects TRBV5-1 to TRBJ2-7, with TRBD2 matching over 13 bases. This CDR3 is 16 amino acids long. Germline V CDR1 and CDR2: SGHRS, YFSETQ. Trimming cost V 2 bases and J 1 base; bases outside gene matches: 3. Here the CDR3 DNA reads TGCGCCAGCAGCTTCCGACTAGCGGGGGGATCCTACGAGCAGTACTTC. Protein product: CASSFRLAGGSYEQYF.

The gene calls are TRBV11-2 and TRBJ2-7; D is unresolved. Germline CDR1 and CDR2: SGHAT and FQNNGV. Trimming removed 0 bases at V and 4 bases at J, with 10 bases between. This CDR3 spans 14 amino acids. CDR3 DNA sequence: TGTGCCAGCAGCTTAGACCCTGTCTTGTACGAGCAGTACTTC. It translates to CASSLDPVLYEQYF.

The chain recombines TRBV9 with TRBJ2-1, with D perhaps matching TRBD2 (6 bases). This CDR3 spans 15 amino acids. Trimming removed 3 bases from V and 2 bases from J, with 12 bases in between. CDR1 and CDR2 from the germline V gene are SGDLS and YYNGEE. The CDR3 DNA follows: TGTGCCAGCAGCGCCGCCGGGACTCCCTACAATGAGCAGTTCTTC. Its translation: CASSAAGTPYNEQFF. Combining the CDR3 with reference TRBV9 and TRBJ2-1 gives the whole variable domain DSGVTQTPKHLITATGQRVTLRCSPRSGDLSVYWYQQSLDQGLQFLIQYYNGEERAKGNILERFSAQQFPDLHSELNLSSLELGDSALYFCASSAAGTPYNEQFFGPGTRLTVL.

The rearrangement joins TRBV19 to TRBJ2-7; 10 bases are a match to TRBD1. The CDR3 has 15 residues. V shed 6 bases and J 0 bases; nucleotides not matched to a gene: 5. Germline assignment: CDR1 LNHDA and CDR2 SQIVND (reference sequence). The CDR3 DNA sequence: TGTGCCAGTAGGGCCGGGACAGGGGTCTCCTACGAGCAGTACTTC. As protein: CASRAGTGVSYEQYF. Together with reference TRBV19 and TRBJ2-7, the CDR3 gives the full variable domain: DGGITQSPKYLFRKEGQNVTLSCEQNLNHDAMYWYRQDPGQGLRLIYYSQIVNDFQKGDIAEGYSVSREKKESFPLTVTSAQKNPTAFYLCASRAGTGVSYEQYFGPGTRLTVT.

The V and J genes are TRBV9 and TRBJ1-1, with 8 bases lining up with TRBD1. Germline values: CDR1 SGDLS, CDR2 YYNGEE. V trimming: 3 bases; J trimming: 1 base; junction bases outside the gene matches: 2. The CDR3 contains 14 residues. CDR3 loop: CASSAQGANTEAFF. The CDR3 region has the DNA TGTGCCAGCAGCGCGCAGGGGGCGAACACTGAAGCTTTCTTT. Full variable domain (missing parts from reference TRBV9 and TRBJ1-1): DSGVTQTPKHLITATGQRVTLRCSPRSGDLSVYWYQQSLDQGLQFLIQYYNGEERAKGNILERFSAQQFPDLHSELNLSSLELGDSALYFCASSAQGANTEAFFGQGTRLTVV.

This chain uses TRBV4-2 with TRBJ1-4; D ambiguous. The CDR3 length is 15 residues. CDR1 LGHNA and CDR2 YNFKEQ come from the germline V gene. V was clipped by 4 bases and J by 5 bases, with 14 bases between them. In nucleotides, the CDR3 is TGTGCCAGCAGCCCCCGCTCGCAGATGAATGAAAAACTGTTTTTT. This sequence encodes CASSPRSQMNEKLFF.